The T cell receptor beta chain under discussion was sequenced for a study of shared clonotypes between healthy human individuals. Findings and caveats of the study: Larger richness was generally estimated for naive than memory subsets. Blood alone was sampled, and tissue repertoires likely differ.

The CDR3 has 14 residues. Trimming left V 5 bases short and J 0 bases short, with 5 bases between. Germline V gene lookup returns CDR1 MNHEY and CDR2 SMNVEV (reference sequence). Naive CD8 isolation took CD45RO-negative cells positively selected for CCR7 and excluded terminally differentiated effector memory CD45RA+ cells. Genomic DNA per cell subset filled all wells of several immunoSEQ plates. Data came from immunoSEQ multiplex PCR; TCRdb stores just in-frame clones and leaves some out. The sample shows nearly 2 million clones, over 85% of them seen only once. Comment on this clone: Its antigen remains unidentified. Other DNA sequences of this sample code for an identical CDR3.

The receptor was isolated from a man younger than 30 in good health. The sample was naive CD8+ T cells sorted from blood. This rearrangement joins TRBV27 to TRBJ2-6; the D is unclear. This chain's CDR3 is CASSLNSGANVLTF. CDR3 DNA: TGTGCCAGCAGTCTAAACTCTGGGGCCAACGTCCTGACTTTC.